The clone carrying this T cell receptor beta chain occurred a few times. Its specificity is not known. The CDR3 has 13 amino acids. Germline CDR1 SGHRS, CDR2 YFSETQ. V shed 5 bases and J shed 7 bases, with 16 bases lying between them. This sample stems from a study of CD8 T cells in ankylosing spondylitis. Whole-study findings and limits: Apparently characteristic of ankylosing spondylitis blood was a TCR beta motif (roughly eight highly homologous variants). In peripheral blood, disease-linked CD8+ clones occurred at relatively low frequencies.

5'-RACE, quantitative and with molecular barcodes, yielded the TCR beta libraries. TCRdb reanalysed the 5' RACE reads using MiXCR and keeps one entry per CDR3 protein. The sample holds about 700,000 distinct CDR3 sequences, roughly 19% seen once. The receptor was isolated from a male donor with ankylosing spondylitis. The rearrangement links TRBV5-1 to TRBJ2-7; tentative D call: TRBD2 (5 bases). The source material was blood, either unsorted or a sorted T cell fraction (not recorded which). In nucleotides, the CDR3 is TGCGCCAGCAGTGGCAGGTCCCAGCGGGAGCAGTACTTC. This encodes CASSGRSQREQYF. The variable domain in full, with the rest retrieved from reference TRBV5-1 and TRBJ2-7, is KAGVTQTPRYLIKTRGQQVTLSCSPISGHRSVSWYQQTPGQGLQFLFEYFSETQRNKGNFPGRFSGRQFSNSRSEMNVSTLELGDSALYLCASSGRSQREQYFGPGTRLTVT.